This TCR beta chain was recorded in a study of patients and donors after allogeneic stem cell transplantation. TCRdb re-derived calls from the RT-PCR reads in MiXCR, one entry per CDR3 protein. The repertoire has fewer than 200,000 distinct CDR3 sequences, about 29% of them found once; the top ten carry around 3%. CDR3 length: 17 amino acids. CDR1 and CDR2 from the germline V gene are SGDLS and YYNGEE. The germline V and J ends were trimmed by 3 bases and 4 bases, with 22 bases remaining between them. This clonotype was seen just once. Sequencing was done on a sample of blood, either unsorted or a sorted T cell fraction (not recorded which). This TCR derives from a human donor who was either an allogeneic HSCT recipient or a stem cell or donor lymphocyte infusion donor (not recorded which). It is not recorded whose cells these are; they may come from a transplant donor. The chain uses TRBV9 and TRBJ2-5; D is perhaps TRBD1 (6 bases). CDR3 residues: CASSASGDTGGLETQYF. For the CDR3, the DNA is TGTGCCAGCAGCGCCTCCGGGGACACAGGTGGATTAGAGACCCAGTACTTC.